This T cell receptor (beta chain) was observed in a study of graft-versus-host responses after intestinal transplantation. The data were produced by immunoSEQ multiplex PCR, yet TCRdb's version contains in-frame clones alone and is incomplete. The table has 80,000 to 90,000 clones, approximately 92% seen once. This clone was picked up a small number of times. Its antigen is still unknown. Germline CDR1 and CDR2: SGHRS and YFSETQ. The V end lost 2 bases, the J end lost 7 bases, and 15 bases lay between the germline ends. The CDR3 is 14 residues long. The V gene is TRBV5-1, the J gene TRBJ1-1; TRBD1 is a possible D gene (5 bases). This TCR was sampled from a human donor who received an intestinal transplant. The sequenced sample was unstimulated CD4+ T cells sorted from spleen or lymph node cells, obtained before intestinal transplant. CDR3 loop: CASSFSQGPFEAFF. Written as DNA, the CDR3 is TGCGCCAGCAGCTTCTCCCAGGGCCCCTTTGAAGCTTTCTTT.